What follows are 5 T cell receptor beta chains derived from one specimen sequenced in a study of T-cell reconstitution after alpha-beta-depleted transplantation in children. Unique molecular identifiers were incorporated during preparation of the TCRbeta library. TCRdb fed the PCR reads into MiXCR, producing one record per CDR3 protein. The data hold about 1,000,000 distinct CDR3 sequences, with around 30% observed a single time. Material: PBMCs, mostly from graft donor cells, obtained 360 days after TCRalphabeta/CD19-depleted stem cell transplant. These receptor sequences come from a boy under two years old who had a stem cell transplant for SCID, so the T cells may come from the graft donor.

The chain links TRBV20-1 to TRBJ1-2; D not resolved. Germline lookup yields CDR1 DFQATT and CDR2 SNEGSKA (reference sequence). V was shortened by 4 bases and J by 4 bases, with 7 bases between the two germline ends. This CDR3 is built from 11 residues. CDR3 in DNA: TGCAGTGCTAAGGGTCTCTATGGCTACACCTTC. It translates to CSAKGLYGYTF.

This sequence joins TRBV20-1 and TRBJ2-7, with D possibly TRBD2 on 6 matching bases. The germline V gene has CDR1 DFQATT and CDR2 SNEGSKA (reference sequence). The V end was cut by 0 bases, the J end by 0 bases, with 15 bases between. The CDR3 is made up of 16 amino acids. CDR3 sequence: CSARDSGKDYSYEQYF. The DNA for the CDR3 is TGCAGTGCTAGAGACTCCGGAAAGGACTACTCCTACGAGCAGTACTTC.

This clonotype was observed a few times. V usage is TRBV6-1 and J usage is TRBJ1-4, with TRBD1 matching over 7 bases. The germline CDR1 and CDR2 sequences are MNHNS and SASEGT. The CDR3 is 16 amino acids. Trimming cost V 6 bases and J 0 bases; bases outside gene matches: 7. DNA of the CDR3: TGTGCCAGCAGGCGACAGGGCCCTGCAACTAATGAAAAACTGTTTTTT. As protein: CASRRQGPATNEKLFF.

CDR3 region: CASSLEPGGVYGYTF. The CDR3 nucleotides are TGCGCCAGCAGCTTGGAACCAGGGGGCGTCTATGGCTACACCTTC. The chain uses TRBV5-1 and TRBJ1-2; 8 nucleotides line up with TRBD1. The CDR3 extends over 15 amino acids. V gave up 0 bases and J gave up 4 bases; unmatched junction bases: 5. Germline-derived CDR1 and CDR2 are SGHRS and YFSETQ.

This chain uses TRBV3-1 with TRBJ1-2; D ambiguous. Trimming removed 2 bases from V and 8 bases from J, with 12 bases in between. CDR3 length: 13 residues. Germline-derived CDR1 and CDR2 are LGHDT and YNNKEL (reference sequence). DNA of the CDR3: TGTGCCAGCAGCCAACCGGGTTCGAGCGGCTACACCTTC. It yields the protein CASSQPGSSGYTF.